This T cell receptor beta chain is drawn from a study of T-cell reconstitution after alpha-beta-depleted transplantation in children. General study points: T-cell counts and diversity at one year post-transplant came mainly from newly produced T cells. It was surviving recipient T cells and thymic progenitors that gave some patients high TCRbeta diversity at day 60. The study reportedly traced alpha-beta T cells about two months after transplant to several hundred expanded graft clones.

A library of TCRbeta sequences, prepared with unique molecular identifiers, was generated. MiXCR, applied by TCRdb to the PCR reads, yields one record per CDR3 protein. The table lists a few hundred thousand distinct CDR3 sequences, over 40% of them singletons. V was pared by 3 bases and J by 6 bases, with 12 bases between. CDR3 length: 14 residues. Regarding this clonotype: Its target is unknown.

The rearrangement joins TRBV12-3 or TRBV12-4 to TRBJ1-3; D gene unclear. The receptor comes from a girl aged 2-15 years with aplastic anemia, due to receive a stem cell transplant. The sample was PBMCs, taken before TCRalphabeta/CD19-depleted stem cell transplant. The CDR3 DNA reads as TGTGCCAGCAGTTTCGCCGTTTTGAAAAACACCATATATTTT. Amino acids: CASSFAVLKNTIYF.